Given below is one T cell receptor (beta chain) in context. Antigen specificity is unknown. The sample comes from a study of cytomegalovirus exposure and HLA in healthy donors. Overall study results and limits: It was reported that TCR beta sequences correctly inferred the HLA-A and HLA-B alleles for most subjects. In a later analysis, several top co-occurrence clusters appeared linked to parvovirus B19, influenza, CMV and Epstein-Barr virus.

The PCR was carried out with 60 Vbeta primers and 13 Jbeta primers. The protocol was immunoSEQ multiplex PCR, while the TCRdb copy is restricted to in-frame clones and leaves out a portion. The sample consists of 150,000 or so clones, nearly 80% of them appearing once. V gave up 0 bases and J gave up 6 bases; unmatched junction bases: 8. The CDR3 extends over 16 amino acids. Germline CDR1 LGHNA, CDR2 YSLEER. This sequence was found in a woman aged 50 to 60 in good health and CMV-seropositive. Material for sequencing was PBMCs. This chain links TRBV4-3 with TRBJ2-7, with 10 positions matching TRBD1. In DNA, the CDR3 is TGCGCCAGCAGCCAAGAAAGGACAGGGGGATTAGGCGAGCAGTACTTC. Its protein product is CASSQERTGGLGEQYF.